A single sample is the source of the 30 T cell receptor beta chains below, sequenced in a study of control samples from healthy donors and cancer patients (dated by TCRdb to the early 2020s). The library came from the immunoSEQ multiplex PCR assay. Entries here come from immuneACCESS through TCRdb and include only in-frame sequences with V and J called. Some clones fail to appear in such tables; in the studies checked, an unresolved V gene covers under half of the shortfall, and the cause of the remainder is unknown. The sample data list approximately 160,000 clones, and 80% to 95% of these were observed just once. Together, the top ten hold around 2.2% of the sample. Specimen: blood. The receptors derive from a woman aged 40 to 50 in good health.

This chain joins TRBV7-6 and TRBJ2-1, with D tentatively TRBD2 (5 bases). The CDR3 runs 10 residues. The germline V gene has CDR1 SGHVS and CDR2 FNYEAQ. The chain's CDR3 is CASGSNEQFF. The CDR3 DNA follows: TGTGCGAGTGGGAGCAATGAGCAGTTCTTC.

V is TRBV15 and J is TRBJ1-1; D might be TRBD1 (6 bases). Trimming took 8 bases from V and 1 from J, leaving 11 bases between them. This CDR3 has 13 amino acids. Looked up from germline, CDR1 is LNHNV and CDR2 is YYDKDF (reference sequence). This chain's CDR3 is CATGTGPNTEAFF. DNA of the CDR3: TGTGCCACCGGTACAGGGCCGAACACTGAAGCTTTCTTT. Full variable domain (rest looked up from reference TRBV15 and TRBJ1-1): DAMVIQNPRYQVTQFGKPVTLSCSQTLNHNVMYWYQQKSSQAPKLLFHYYDKDFNNEADTPDNFQSRRPNTSFCFLDIRSPGLGDTAMYLCATGTGPNTEAFFGQGTRLTVV.

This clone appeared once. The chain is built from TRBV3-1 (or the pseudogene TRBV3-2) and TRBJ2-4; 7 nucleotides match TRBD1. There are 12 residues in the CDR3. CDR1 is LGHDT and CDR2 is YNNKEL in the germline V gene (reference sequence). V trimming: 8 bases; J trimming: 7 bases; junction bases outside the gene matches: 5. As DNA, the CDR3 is TGTGCCAGCGAAGACAGGGTGAACATTCAGTACTTC. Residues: CASEDRVNIQYF.

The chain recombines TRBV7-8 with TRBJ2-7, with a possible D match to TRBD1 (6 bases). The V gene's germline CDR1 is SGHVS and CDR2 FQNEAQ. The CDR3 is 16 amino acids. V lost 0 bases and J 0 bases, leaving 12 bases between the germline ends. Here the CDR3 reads CASSLARGPGSYEQYF. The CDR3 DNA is TGTGCCAGCAGCTTAGCCAGGGGTCCCGGCTCCTACGAGCAGTACTTC.

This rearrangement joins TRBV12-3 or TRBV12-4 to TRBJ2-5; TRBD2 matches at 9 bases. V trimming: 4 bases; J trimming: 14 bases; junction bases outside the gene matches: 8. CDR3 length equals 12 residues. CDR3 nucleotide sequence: TGTGCCAGCAGTTCTGCTAGCGGGGCGCATTACTTC. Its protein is CASSSASGAHYF.

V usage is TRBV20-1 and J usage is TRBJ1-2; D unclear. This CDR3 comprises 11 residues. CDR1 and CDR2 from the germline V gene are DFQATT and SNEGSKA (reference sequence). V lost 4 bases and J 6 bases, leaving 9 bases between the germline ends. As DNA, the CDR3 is TGCAGTGCTAACGACGGGCATGGCTACACCTTC. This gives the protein CSANDGHGYTF.

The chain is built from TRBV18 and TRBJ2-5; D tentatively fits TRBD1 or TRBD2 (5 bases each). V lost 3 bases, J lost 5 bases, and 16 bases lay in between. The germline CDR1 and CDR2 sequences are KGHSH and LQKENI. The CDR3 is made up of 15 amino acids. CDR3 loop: CASSPSPGTPETQYF. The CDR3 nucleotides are TGTGCCAGCTCACCGTCTCCAGGGACCCCGGAGACCCAGTACTTC.

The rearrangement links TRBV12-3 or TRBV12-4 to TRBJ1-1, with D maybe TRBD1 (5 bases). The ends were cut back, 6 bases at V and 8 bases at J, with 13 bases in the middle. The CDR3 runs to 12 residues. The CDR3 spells CASSPGGGEAFF. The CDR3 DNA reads TGTGCCAGCAGCCCTGGGGGGGGAGAAGCTTTCTTT.

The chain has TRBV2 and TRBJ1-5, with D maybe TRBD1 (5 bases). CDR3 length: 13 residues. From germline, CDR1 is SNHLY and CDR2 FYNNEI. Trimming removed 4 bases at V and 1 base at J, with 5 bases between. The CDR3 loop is CASSGGSNQPQHF. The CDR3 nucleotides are TGTGCCAGCAGTGGGGGGAGCAATCAGCCCCAGCATTTT. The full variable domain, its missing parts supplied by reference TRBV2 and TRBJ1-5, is EPEVTQTPSHQVTQMGQEVILRCVPISNHLYFYWYRQILGQKVEFLVSFYNNEISEKSEIFDDQFSVERPDGSNFTLKIRSTKLEDSAMYFCASSGGSNQPQHFGDGTRLSIL.

CDR3 loop: CASRGGQGGYTF. The CDR3 DNA reads as TGTGCCAGCAGAGGGGGCCAAGGTGGCTACACCTTC. The gene calls are TRBV9 and TRBJ1-2, with TRBD1 identical over 7 bases. The CDR3 covers 12 residues. The junction had 5 bases not matched to a gene; V was cut back by 5 bases and J by 7 bases. Germline values: CDR1 SGDLS, CDR2 YYNGEE.

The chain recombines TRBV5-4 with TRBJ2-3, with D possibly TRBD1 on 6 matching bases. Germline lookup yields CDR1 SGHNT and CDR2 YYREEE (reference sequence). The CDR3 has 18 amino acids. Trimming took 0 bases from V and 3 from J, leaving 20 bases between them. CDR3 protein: CASSLGDNKALGTDTQYF. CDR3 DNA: TGTGCCAGCAGCTTGGGGGACAATAAGGCATTGGGGACAGATACGCAGTATTTT.

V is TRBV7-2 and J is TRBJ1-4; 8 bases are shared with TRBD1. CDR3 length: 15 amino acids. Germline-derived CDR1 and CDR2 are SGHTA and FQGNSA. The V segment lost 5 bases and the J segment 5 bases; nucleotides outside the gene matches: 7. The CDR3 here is CASSTRTGLNEKLFF. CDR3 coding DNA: TGTGCCAGCAGCACGCGGACAGGGTTGAATGAAAAACTGTTTTTT.

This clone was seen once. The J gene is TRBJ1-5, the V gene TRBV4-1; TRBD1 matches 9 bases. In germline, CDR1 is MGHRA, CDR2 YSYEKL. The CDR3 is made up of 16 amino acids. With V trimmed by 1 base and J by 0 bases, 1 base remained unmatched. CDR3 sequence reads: CASSQATGGSNQPQHF. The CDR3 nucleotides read TGCGCCAGCAGCCAAGCGACAGGGGGTAGCAATCAGCCCCAGCATTTT.

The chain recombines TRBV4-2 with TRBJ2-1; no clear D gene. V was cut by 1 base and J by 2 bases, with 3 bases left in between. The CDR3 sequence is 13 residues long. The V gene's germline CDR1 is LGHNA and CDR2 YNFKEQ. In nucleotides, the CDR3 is TGTGCCAGCAGCCAAGGACCCTACAATGAGCAGTTCTTC. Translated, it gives CASSQGPYNEQFF.

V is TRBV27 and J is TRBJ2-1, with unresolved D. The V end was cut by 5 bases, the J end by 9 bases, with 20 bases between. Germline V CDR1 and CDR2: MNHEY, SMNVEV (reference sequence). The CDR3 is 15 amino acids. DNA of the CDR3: TGTGCCAGCAGTCCCTACAGCGTGGGTCTTGGTGAGCAGTTCTTC. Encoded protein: CASSPYSVGLGEQFF.

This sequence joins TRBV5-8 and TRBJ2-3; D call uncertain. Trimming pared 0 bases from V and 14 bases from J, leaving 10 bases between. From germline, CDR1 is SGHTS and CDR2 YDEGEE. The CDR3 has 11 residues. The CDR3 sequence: CASSLGTVRYF. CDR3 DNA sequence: TGTGCCAGCAGCTTGGGGACGGTGAGGTATTTT.

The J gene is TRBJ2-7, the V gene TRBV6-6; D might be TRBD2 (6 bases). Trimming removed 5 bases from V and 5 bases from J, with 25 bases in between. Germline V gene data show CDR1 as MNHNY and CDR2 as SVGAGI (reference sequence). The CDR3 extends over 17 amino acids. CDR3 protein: CASSLRNAGLPFDEQYF. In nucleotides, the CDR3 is TGTGCCAGCAGTCTCCGAAACGCGGGACTCCCATTCGACGAGCAGTACTTC.

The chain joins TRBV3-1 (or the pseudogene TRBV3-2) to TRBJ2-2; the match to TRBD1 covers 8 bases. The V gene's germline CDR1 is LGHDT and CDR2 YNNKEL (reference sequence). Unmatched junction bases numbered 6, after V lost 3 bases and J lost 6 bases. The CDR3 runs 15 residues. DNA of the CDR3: TGTGCCAGCAGCCATAGACAGGGGTATTCCGGGGAGCTGTTTTTT. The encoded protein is CASSHRQGYSGELFF.

In DNA, the CDR3 is TGTGCCAGCAGCTCCGGGGCCTACGAGCAGTACTTC. It translates to CASSSGAYEQYF. The chain joins TRBV7-6 to TRBJ2-7, with TRBD2 as a possible D gene (5 bases). The germline gives CDR1 SGHVS, CDR2 FNYEAQ. Deletions cut 4 bases from V and 2 bases from J, with 6 bases between. CDR3 length: 12 residues.

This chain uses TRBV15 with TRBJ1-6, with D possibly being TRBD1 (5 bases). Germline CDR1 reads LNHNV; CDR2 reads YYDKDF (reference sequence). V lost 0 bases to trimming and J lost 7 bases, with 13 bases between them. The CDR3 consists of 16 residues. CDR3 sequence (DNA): TGTGCCACCAGCAGAGAGGGGGGACCCTCCAATTCACCCCTCCACTTT. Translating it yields CATSREGGPSNSPLHF.

The CDR3 DNA reads TGTGCCAGCAGTGAGATGAGCGGGGTAGTTAGCAAGACCCAGTACTTC. It encodes CASSEMSGVVSKTQYF. The rearrangement uses TRBV2 and TRBJ2-5; 7 bases are shared with TRBD2. V shed 3 bases and J 6 bases; nucleotides not matched to a gene: 13. The germline gives CDR1 SNHLY, CDR2 FYNNEI. This CDR3 has 16 amino acids. The variable domain in full, with the rest retrieved from reference TRBV2 and TRBJ2-5, is EPEVTQTPSHQVTQMGQEVILRCVPISNHLYFYWYRQILGQKVEFLVSFYNNEISEKSEIFDDQFSVERPDGSNFTLKIRSTKLEDSAMYFCASSEMSGVVSKTQYFGPGTRLLVL.

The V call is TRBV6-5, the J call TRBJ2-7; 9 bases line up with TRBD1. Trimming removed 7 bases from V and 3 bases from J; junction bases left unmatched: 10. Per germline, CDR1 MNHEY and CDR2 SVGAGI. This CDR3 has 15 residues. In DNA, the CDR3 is TGTGCCAGCACTTTCCGACCGGGACAGGGCTACGAGCAGTACTTC. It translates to CASTFRPGQGYEQYF.

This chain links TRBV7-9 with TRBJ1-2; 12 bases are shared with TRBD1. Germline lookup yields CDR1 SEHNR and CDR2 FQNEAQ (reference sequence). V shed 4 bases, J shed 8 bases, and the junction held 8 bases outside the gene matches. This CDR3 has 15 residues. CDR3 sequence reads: CASSSPGQGARGYTF. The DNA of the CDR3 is TGTGCCAGCAGCTCGCCGGGACAGGGGGCAAGAGGCTACACCTTC.

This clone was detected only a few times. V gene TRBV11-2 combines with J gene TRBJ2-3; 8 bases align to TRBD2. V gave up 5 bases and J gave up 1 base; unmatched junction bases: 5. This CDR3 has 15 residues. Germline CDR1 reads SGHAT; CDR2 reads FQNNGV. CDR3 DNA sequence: TGTGCCAGCAGCCTTAGCGGGGATGGCACAGATACGCAGTATTTT. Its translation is CASSLSGDGTDTQYF.

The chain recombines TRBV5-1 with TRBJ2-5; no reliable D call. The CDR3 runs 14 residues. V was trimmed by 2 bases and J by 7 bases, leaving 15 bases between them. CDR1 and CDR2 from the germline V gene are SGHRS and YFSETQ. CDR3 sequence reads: CASSLMTVGGTQYF. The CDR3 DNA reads TGCGCCAGCAGCTTAATGACTGTCGGTGGGACCCAGTACTTC.

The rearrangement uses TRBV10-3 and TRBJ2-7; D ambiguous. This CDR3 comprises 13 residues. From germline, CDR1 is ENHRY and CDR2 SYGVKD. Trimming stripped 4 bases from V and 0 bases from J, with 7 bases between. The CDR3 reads CAISVAVSYEQYF. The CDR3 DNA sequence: TGTGCCATCAGTGTGGCAGTCTCCTACGAGCAGTACTTC.

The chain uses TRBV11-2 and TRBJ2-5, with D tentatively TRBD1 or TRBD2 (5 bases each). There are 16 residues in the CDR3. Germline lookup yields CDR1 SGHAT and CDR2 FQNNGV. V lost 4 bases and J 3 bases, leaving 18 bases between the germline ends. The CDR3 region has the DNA TGTGCCAGCAGCTCGAGGGGCAGGATCGGGGAAGAGACCCAGTACTTC. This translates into CASSSRGRIGEETQYF.

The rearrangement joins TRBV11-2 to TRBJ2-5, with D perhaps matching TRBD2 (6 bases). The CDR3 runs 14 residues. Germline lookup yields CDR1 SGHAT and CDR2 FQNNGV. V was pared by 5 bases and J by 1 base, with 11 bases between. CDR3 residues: CASSDGGFQETQYF. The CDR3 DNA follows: TGTGCCAGCAGCGACGGGGGTTTCCAAGAGACCCAGTACTTC.

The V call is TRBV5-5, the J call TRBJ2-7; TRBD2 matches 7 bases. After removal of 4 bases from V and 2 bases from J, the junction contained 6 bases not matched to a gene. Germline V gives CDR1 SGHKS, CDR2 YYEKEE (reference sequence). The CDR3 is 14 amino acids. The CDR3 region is CASSTSVPAYEQYF. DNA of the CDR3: TGTGCCAGCAGCACTAGCGTACCTGCCTACGAGCAGTACTTC.

The CDR3 DNA is TGTGCCACCATCCCCCCCAGGGGAGCTTACAATGAGCAGTTCTTC. Translating gives CATIPPRGAYNEQFF. This chain links TRBV19 with TRBJ2-1, with D maybe TRBD1 (6 bases). The V end lost 10 bases, the J end lost 4 bases, and 20 bases lay between the germline ends. CDR1 is LNHDA, CDR2 SQIVND, per germline (reference sequence). The CDR3 spans 15 residues.